This T cell receptor (beta chain) was found in a study of T cell repertoires in cytomegalovirus infection. The CDR3 contains 17 residues. The J segment lost 3 bases and the V segment lost 5 bases, leaving 9 bases of the junction unmatched. CDR1 and CDR2 from the germline V gene are SGHVT and SQSDAQ. TCRdb independently ran MiXCR on the reads; one entry per CDR3 protein. The sample yields 510,000 or so distinct CDR3 sequences, 26% seen once. The sample taken for sequencing was PBMCs. This chain connects TRBV7-4 to TRBJ2-6, with TRBD2 identical over 8 bases. The sequence was collected from a human donor in good health (CMV status not recorded). Some clones in this sample may be carry-over from other donors' samples. This CDR3 is CASSSREAGDGANVLTF. For the CDR3, the DNA is TGTGCCAGCAGCAGCAGAGAAGCGGGAGATGGGGCCAACGTCCTGACTTTC.